This TCR beta chain was obtained from a study of T cell repertoires in cytomegalovirus infection. TCRdb recomputed calls from the reads with MiXCR, one row per CDR3 protein. In the table there are just under 550,000 distinct CDR3 sequences, less than 30% of which are singletons. CDR3 length: 15 amino acids. Germline CDR1 SGHVS, CDR2 FQNEAQ. V lost 2 bases, J lost 0 bases, and 8 bases lay in between. This clonotype was counted many times. This clonotype originated in a human donor in good health (CMV status not recorded). Some clones in this sample may be carry-over from other donors' samples. Sequenced sample: PBMCs. The rearrangement links TRBV7-8 to TRBJ2-1; D unresolved. CDR3 bases: TGTGCCAGCAGCTTAATGGCAGGCTCCTACAATGAGCAGTTCTTC. Amino acid sequence: CASSLMAGSYNEQFF.